This TCR beta chain was sequenced for a study of blood T cell repertoires in COVID-19. Germline CDR1 and CDR2: LNHDA and SQIVND (reference sequence). CDR3 length equals 16 residues. V was trimmed by 6 bases and J by 5 bases, leaving 22 bases between them. Produced via immunoSEQ multiplex PCR; TCRdb's table is partial and in-frame only. The table lists around 250,000 clones, approximately 86% of them singletons. This receptor was obtained from a woman in her forties or fifties who had recovered from COVID-19. The sample was PBMCs or T cells enriched from blood (not recorded which). The chain recombines TRBV19 with TRBJ1-1; a possible D gene is TRBD1 (5 bases). The DNA of the CDR3 is TGTGCCAGTAGATTCACCCGTCAAGGGGTTGGTACTGAAGCTTTCTTT. Protein product: CASRFTRQGVGTEAFF. Together with reference TRBV19 and TRBJ1-1, the CDR3 gives the full variable domain: DGGITQSPKYLFRKEGQNVTLSCEQNLNHDAMYWYRQDPGQGLRLIYYSQIVNDFQKGDIAEGYSVSREKKESFPLTVTSAQKNPTAFYLCASRFTRQGVGTEAFFGQGTRLTVV.